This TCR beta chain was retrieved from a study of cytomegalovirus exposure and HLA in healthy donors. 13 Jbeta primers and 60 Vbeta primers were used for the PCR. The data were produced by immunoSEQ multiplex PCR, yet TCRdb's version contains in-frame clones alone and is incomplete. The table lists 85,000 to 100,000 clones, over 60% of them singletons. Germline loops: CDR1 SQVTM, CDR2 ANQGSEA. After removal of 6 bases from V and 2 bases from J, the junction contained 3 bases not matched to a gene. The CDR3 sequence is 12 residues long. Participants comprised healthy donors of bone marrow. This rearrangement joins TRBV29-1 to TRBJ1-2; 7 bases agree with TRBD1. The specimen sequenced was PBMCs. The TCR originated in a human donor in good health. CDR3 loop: CSVDRANYGYTF. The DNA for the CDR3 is TGCAGCGTCGACAGGGCGAACTATGGCTACACCTTC.